This T cell receptor (beta chain) is drawn from a study of T cell repertoires in cytomegalovirus infection. This clonotype was detected a few times. Its antigen remains unidentified. One entry per CDR3 protein, called by TCRdb with MiXCR from the reads. The sample carries about 360,000 distinct CDR3 sequences, 15% to 20% recorded once. Study-wide results and caveats: CMV-specific TCR beta clonotypes restricted by HLA-C were the ones dominating the ex vivo response.

V dropped 2 bases and J dropped 4 bases, with 17 bases sitting between them. The CDR3 covers 16 residues. Germline CDR1 reads MNHEY; CDR2 reads SVGEGT. The chain uses TRBV6-2 or TRBV6-3 and TRBJ2-5; perhaps TRBD2 as D (5 bases). This TCR came from a human donor in good health (CMV status not recorded). Some clones in this sample may be carry-over from other donors' samples. The sample comprised PBMCs. CDR3 amino acids: CASSYPRPASRETQYF. The CDR3 DNA is TGTGCCAGCAGTTACCCACGGCCGGCTAGCCGAGAGACCCAGTACTTC.